The present T cell receptor beta chain was sequenced within a study of blood T cell repertoires in COVID-19. Study summary: Donors in the United States, Italy and Spain gave samples during acute or convalescent COVID-19. From T cells, B-cell-depleted T cells, or PBMCs came the material, which was cDNA or gDNA.

Original data processing: Amplification with reference gene primers provided the estimates of nucleated cell counts. The data were produced by immunoSEQ multiplex PCR, yet TCRdb's version contains in-frame clones alone and is incomplete. V and J calls and clone size are those listed in that table; D and trimming were worked out from the DNA. Of about 46,000 clones in the sample, 87% were seen once. From germline, CDR1 is SGHAT and CDR2 FQNNGV. This CDR3 has 14 residues. V trimming: 3 bases; J trimming: 3 bases; junction bases outside the gene matches: 5. This clonotype was sampled from a human donor in a cohort sampled during active COVID-19. The source material was peripheral blood. The gene calls are TRBV11-2 and TRBJ2-7; 7 bases match TRBD2. The CDR3 nucleotides read TGTGCCAGCAGCTTTGGACTAGAGGGCTACGAGCAGTACTTC. Its translation: CASSFGLEGYEQYF.